These T cell receptor beta chains were read from a single sample in a study of blood T cells in healthy people across ages. TCRdb ran MiXCR on the 5' RACE reads and lists one entry per CDR3 protein. Found here are roughly 730,000 distinct CDR3 sequences, roughly 56% of them singletons; the top ten hold 20% to 30%. Sequencing used blood. These receptors all stem from a man aged 35 to 55 in good health. CDR3s include the opening cysteine and the closing phenylalanine or tryptophan. D genes are given only for firm matches. Some rows mark clone size as missing; the rest say once, few, many or name a class of expanded clone.

clone size	V gene	J gene	D gene	CDR3 protein	CDR3 DNA
NA	TRBV20-1	TRBJ2-3	TRBD2	CSAPREGTTDTQYF	TGCAGTGCCCCGAGGGAGGGAACCACAGATACGCAGTATTTT
few	TRBV5-1	TRBJ2-6	TRBD2	CASSSLAGWTGANVLTF	TGCGCCAGCAGCTCCCTAGCGGGTTGGACTGGGGCCAACGTCCTGACTTTC
NA	TRBV6-2/TRBV6-3	TRBJ2-5	TRBD2	CASSWGRTSSKWGETQYF	TGTGCCAGCAGTTGGGGGAGGACTAGCTCCAAATGGGGAGAGACCCAGTACTTC
NA	TRBV27	TRBJ2-7	TRBD2	CASSPRLAGEQYF	TGTGCCAGCAGTCCCCGACTAGCGGGGGAGCAGTACTTC
once	TRBV7-2	TRBJ1-6	NA	CASSTNSPLHF	TGTGCCAGCAGTACGAATTCACCCCTCCACTTT
few	TRBV28	TRBJ2-7	TRBD2	CASSFVAGVQYF	TGTGCCAGCAGCTTCGTAGCGGGTGTTCAGTACTTC
few	TRBV7-2	TRBJ2-7	NA	CASSRPGQLSYEQYF	TGTGCCAGCAGTCGGCCAGGGCAGCTCTCCTACGAGCAGTACTTC
NA	TRBV7-4	TRBJ2-6	NA	CASSLVGRLDKSGANVLTF	TGTGCCAGCAGCTTAGTGGGCAGGCTGGATAAATCTGGGGCCAACGTCCTGACTTTC
NA	TRBV6-5	TRBJ1-5	NA	CASSYSSRGSNQPQHF	TGTGCCAGCAGTTACTCGTCCCGCGGAAGCAATCAGCCCCAGCATTTT
few	TRBV20-1	TRBJ2-7	TRBD2	CSARTGLASDEQYF	TGCAGTGCTAGGACAGGACTAGCCAGCGATGAGCAGTACTTC
few	TRBV7-9	TRBJ2-3	TRBD2	CASSSRLAGVTDTQYF	TGTGCCAGCAGCAGTAGACTAGCGGGAGTCACAGATACGCAGTATTTT
NA	TRBV27	TRBJ2-5	NA	CASSLSSRRETQYF	TGTGCCAGCAGTTTATCGAGTCGTCGAGAGACCCAGTACTTC
NA	TRBV19	TRBJ1-2	NA	CASSRQITNYGYTF	TGTGCCAGTAGTCGACAGATCACTAACTATGGCTACACCTTC
NA	TRBV2	TRBJ1-5	NA	CASSPPLSYQPQHF	TGTGCCAGCAGCCCACCCCTCAGTTATCAGCCCCAGCATTTT
NA	TRBV2	TRBJ1-2	NA	CASSSGNGGDYGYTF	TGTGCCAGCAGTTCCGGAAACGGGGGGGACTATGGCTACACCTTC
few	TRBV5-1	TRBJ1-1	NA	CASSLGYTSGVGSKNTEAFF	TGCGCCAGCAGCTTGGGTTATACCTCCGGGGTGGGCAGCAAGAACACTGAAGCTTTCTTT
NA	TRBV7-2	TRBJ2-5	TRBD2	CASSPGTSGISETQYF	TGTGCCAGCAGCCCCGGGACTAGCGGGATCAGTGAGACCCAGTACTTC